A selection of T cell receptor beta chains follows, all from one sample in a study of OX40 agonist ivuxolimab in advanced cancers. This table comes from immunoSEQ multiplex PCR, and its TCRdb copy is limited to in-frame clones, with some not included. The sample has tens of thousands of clones, approximately 90% seen once; the top ten hold about 2.4%. Here the sequenced sample was CD4+ or CD8+ T cells sorted from blood, taken in a trial of the OX40 agonist ivuxolimab. The origin of the receptors is an adult with an advanced solid tumor such as melanoma, head and neck, liver or kidney cancer. The CDR3 runs from the conserved cysteine through the conserved F or W. The D gene is left open where the match is weak. Clone size appears in some rows only: once, few, many, or a class for an expanded clone.

J	D	size	V	CDR3	DNA
TRBJ1-1	.	.	TRBV18	CASSPGALEGTEAFF	TGTGCCAGCTCACCCGGGGCCTTGGAGGGGACTGAAGCTTTCTTT
TRBJ1-2	.	.	TRBV5-4	CASSLKQVGSDYTF	TGTGCCAGCAGCTTGAAACAGGTTGGGTCTGACTACACCTTC
TRBJ2-7	TRBD2	.	TRBV11-2	CASSLGGVCDEQYF	TGTGCCAGCAGCTTGGGGGGGGTTTGCGACGAGCAGTACTTC
TRBJ2-1	.	.	TRBV20-1	CSAPELLEQFF	TGCAGTGCCCCTGAACTTCTTGAGCAGTTCTTC
TRBJ1-1	TRBD1	.	TRBV18	CASSPFPLDRGSEAFF	TGTGCCAGCTCACCATTCCCGTTAGACAGGGGGAGTGAAGCTTTCTTT
TRBJ1-1	.	.	TRBV7-8	CASSFVRGGNTEAFF	TGTGCCAGCAGCTTTGTGCGGGGCGGGAACACTGAAGCTTTCTTT
TRBJ1-1	.	.	TRBV28	CASSPGPNTEAFF	TGTGCCAGCAGTCCGGGACCGAACACTGAAGCTTTCTTT
TRBJ1-1	.	.	TRBV5-1	CASSLGGGNTEAFF	TGCGCCAGCAGCTTGGGAGGCGGGAACACTGAAGCTTTCTTT
TRBJ1-2	.	.	TRBV18	CASSPPSDNYYGYTF	TGTGCCAGCTCACCACCCTCCGACAACTACTATGGCTACACCTTC
TRBJ2-3	TRBD2	.	TRBV7-2	CASSLGLAATDTQYF	TGTGCCAGCAGCTTAGGCCTAGCGGCCACAGATACGCAGTATTTT
TRBJ2-7	.	.	TRBV27	CASSFGADYEQYF	TGTGCCAGCAGTTTTGGGGCCGATTACGAGCAGTACTTC
TRBJ2-1	.	.	TRBV28	CASSLQGVYNEQFF	TGTGCCAGCAGTTTACAGGGAGTATACAATGAGCAGTTCTTC
TRBJ2-5	.	.	TRBV19	CASSLSQGVQETQYF	TGTGCCAGTAGTTTAAGCCAGGGTGTCCAAGAGACCCAGTACTTC
TRBJ1-3	TRBD1	.	TRBV7-2	CASRTRGRDTIYF	TGTGCCAGCAGAACCAGGGGGCGAGACACCATATATTTT
TRBJ1-1	.	once	TRBV28	CASSLGVGRDGEAFF	TGTGCCAGCAGTTTAGGTGTAGGGAGGGACGGTGAAGCTTTCTTT
TRBJ1-3	.	once	TRBV28	CASRPQGHGNTIYF	TGTGCCAGCAGACCCCAGGGGCACGGAAACACCATATATTTT
TRBJ2-5	TRBD2	.	TRBV7-3	CASSSAGGQETQYF	TGTGCCAGCAGCTCGGCGGGGGGTCAAGAGACCCAGTACTTC
TRBJ1-1	.	few	TRBV19	CATIQGVTEAFF	TGTGCCACAATACAGGGCGTAACTGAAGCTTTCTTT
TRBJ1-1	TRBD1	few	TRBV6-5	CASSPQGTNTEAFF	TGTGCCAGCAGTCCACAGGGGACTAACACTGAAGCTTTCTTT
TRBJ2-3	TRBD2	.	TRBV6-6	CASSYSGGGARDTQYF	TGTGCCAGCAGTTACTCGGGCGGGGGGGCAAGAGATACGCAGTATTTT
TRBJ2-5	TRBD2	.	TRBV15	CATSRASGIKETQYF	TGTGCCACCAGCAGGGCTAGCGGGATCAAAGAGACCCAGTACTTC
TRBJ2-3	TRBD2	once	TRBV18	CASSLLADRPDTQYF	TGTGCCAGCTCCCTTCTAGCGGATAGACCAGATACGCAGTATTTT
TRBJ1-1	.	.	TRBV28	CASSLRRDEAFF	TGTGCCAGCAGTTTAAGGAGAGATGAAGCTTTCTTT
TRBJ1-2	.	.	TRBV23-1	CASSQLSGVGWGYTF	TGCGCCAGCAGTCAGTTATCAGGGGTGGGTTGGGGCTACACCTTC
TRBJ2-7	.	.	TRBV6-6	CAATDYTYEQYF	TGTGCCGCCACGGACTACACCTACGAGCAGTACTTC
TRBJ2-6	.	.	TRBV2	CASRRSSGANVLTF	TGTGCCAGCAGGAGGAGCTCTGGGGCCAACGTCCTGACTTTC
TRBJ1-1	TRBD1	.	TRBV5-1	CASSLTGVNTEAFF	TGCGCCAGCAGCTTGACAGGGGTGAACACTGAAGCTTTCTTT
TRBJ2-2	.	once	TRBV7-2	CASSWGPNGELFF	TGTGCCAGCAGCTGGGGACCTAACGGGGAGCTGTTTTTT
TRBJ2-6	.	.	TRBV2	CASSGGVAGANVLTF	TGTGCCAGCAGCGGAGGAGTGGCTGGGGCCAACGTCCTGACTTTC
TRBJ2-1	TRBD2	.	TRBV7-2	CASSLERGREQFF	TGTGCCAGCAGCTTAGAGCGGGGACGAGAGCAGTTCTTC
TRBJ1-1	TRBD1	.	TRBV6-6	CASSSDRVLVNTEAFF	TGTGCCAGCAGCTCCGACAGGGTCCTTGTGAACACTGAAGCTTTCTTT
TRBJ2-7	TRBD2	once	TRBV7-2	CASSHSSGGYEQYF	TGTGCCAGCAGCCATTCTAGCGGGGGCTACGAGCAGTACTTC
TRBJ2-1	TRBD2	once	TRBV18	CASPAPGGEQFF	TGTGCCAGCCCAGCCCCGGGAGGTGAGCAGTTCTTC
TRBJ1-2	.	.	TRBV15	CATSRSGVSGYTF	TGTGCCACCAGCAGAAGCGGGGTGAGCGGCTACACCTTC
TRBJ2-5	TRBD2	.	TRBV5-5	CASKTSGGETQYF	TGTGCCAGCAAGACTAGCGGGGGAGAGACCCAGTACTTC
TRBJ2-1	TRBD1	.	TRBV28	CASSPRDRGRNEQFF	TGTGCCAGCAGTCCCCGGGACAGGGGGCGAAATGAGCAGTTCTTC
TRBJ1-5	.	.	TRBV19	CASSPGSQPQHF	TGTGCCAGTTCCCCAGGGTCCCAGCCCCAGCATTTT
TRBJ2-7	.	.	TRBV6-5	CASSYRVGSYEQYF	TGTGCCAGCAGTTACCGGGTGGGATCCTACGAGCAGTACTTC
TRBJ2-3	.	.	TRBV5-4	CASSLAGSTDTQYF	TGTGCCAGCAGCTTGGCAGGAAGCACAGATACGCAGTATTTT
TRBJ2-1	.	.	TRBV5-1	CASSLVAETYNEQFF	TGCGCCAGCAGCTTGGTTGCGGAAACCTACAATGAGCAGTTCTTC
TRBJ2-7	TRBD1	.	TRBV5-1	CASSPRTGPNYEQYF	TGCGCCAGCAGCCCCCGGACAGGGCCCAACTACGAGCAGTACTTC